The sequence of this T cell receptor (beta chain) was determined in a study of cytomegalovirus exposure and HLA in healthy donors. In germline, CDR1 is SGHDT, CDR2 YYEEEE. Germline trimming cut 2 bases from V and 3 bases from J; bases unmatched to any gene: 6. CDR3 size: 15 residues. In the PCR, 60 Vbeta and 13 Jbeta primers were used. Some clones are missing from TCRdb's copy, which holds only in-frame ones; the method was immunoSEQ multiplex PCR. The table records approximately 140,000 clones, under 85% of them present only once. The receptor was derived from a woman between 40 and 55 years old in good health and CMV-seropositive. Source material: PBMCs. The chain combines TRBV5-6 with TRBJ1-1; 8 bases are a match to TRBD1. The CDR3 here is CASSFGQGRDTEAFF. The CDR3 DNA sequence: TGTGCCAGCAGCTTTGGACAGGGCCGCGACACTGAAGCTTTCTTT. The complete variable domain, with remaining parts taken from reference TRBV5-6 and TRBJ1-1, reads DAGVTQSPTHLIKTRGQQVTLRCSPKSGHDTVSWYQQALGQGPQFIFQYYEEEERQRGNFPDRFSGHQFPNYSSELNVNALLLGDSALYLCASSFGQGRDTEAFFGQGTRLTVV.